The sequence of this T cell receptor (beta chain) was determined in a study of T cell repertoires in cytomegalovirus infection. Study-wide context: An indication of both CMV infection and matching HLA type came from public TCR beta signatures.

Whole-study results and caveats: There were HLA-C-restricted CMV-specific TCR beta clonotypes dominating the ex vivo response.

TCRdb re-called the reads with MiXCR, one entry per CDR3 protein. The sample carries fewer than 700,000 distinct CDR3 sequences, approximately 25% recorded once. On this clonotype: Its antigen is still unknown.

This CDR3 has 17 residues. Trimming left V 5 bases short and J 8 bases short, with 27 bases between. The germline gives CDR1 MNHEY, CDR2 SMNVEV (reference sequence). This TCR derives from a human donor in good health (CMV status not recorded). Some clones in this sample may be carry-over from other donors' samples. The rearrangement links TRBV27 to TRBJ1-2; D is possibly TRBD1 (6 bases). The specimen sequenced was CD8+ T cells from PBMCs. The CDR3 is CASSPIDRDKDELGYTF. The CDR3 DNA reads TGTGCCAGCAGTCCTATCGACCGGGACAAAGATGAGCTAGGCTACACCTTC.